These T cell receptor beta chains were read from a single sample in a study of cytomegalovirus exposure and HLA in healthy donors. This table comes from immunoSEQ multiplex PCR, and its TCRdb copy is limited to in-frame clones, with some not included. The sample lists approximately 150,000 clones; roughly 84% were seen once. Sequencing was carried out using PBMCs. The receptors derive from a man aged 25-45 years in good health and CMV-seronegative. Each CDR3 is given with its conserved first and last residue. Fields, in order: D gene, V gene, J gene, clone size, CDR3 DNA, CDR3 protein. The D gene is left open where the match is weak. A row's size may be missing; if present it is once, few, many or a size class.

>.|TRBV10-3|TRBJ1-3|.
TGTGCCATCAGTGAGTCGCCCAGGGGAAGCTCTGGAAACACCATATATTTT
CAISESPRGSSGNTIYF
>.|TRBV7-6|TRBJ2-7|.
TGTGCCAGCAGCTTAGCGAGGACCTACGAGCAGTACTTC
CASSLARTYEQYF
>TRBD2|TRBV5-6|TRBJ2-3|.
TGTGCCAGCAGCGACTGGGTAGCGGGAGGGTATACGCAGTATTTT
CASSDWVAGGYTQYF
>.|TRBV6-6|TRBJ2-7|.
TGTGCCACACAGGGTACCTACGAGCAGTACTTC
CATQGTYEQYF
>.|TRBV7-9|TRBJ2-3|few
TGTGCCAGCAGCGGGACTCGAGTAGGTACAGATACGCAGTATTTT
CASSGTRVGTDTQYF
>.|TRBV6-6|TRBJ1-1|.
TGTGCCAGCAGCCACCGGGGGGACACTGAAGCTTTCTTT
CASSHRGDTEAFF
>TRBD2|TRBV2|TRBJ2-7|.
TGTGCCAGCAGCGAAAGGCCGGGACTAGACCACGAGCAGTACTTC
CASSERPGLDHEQYF
>TRBD2|TRBV9|TRBJ2-3|once
TGTGCCAGCAGCGTAGCTAGCGGTCGCACAGATACGCAGTATTTT
CASSVASGRTDTQYF
>.|TRBV7-9|TRBJ2-7|.
TGTGCCAGCAGCCCCGACAGCGTCTACGAGCAGTACTTC
CASSPDSVYEQYF
>.|TRBV27|TRBJ2-2|.
TGTGCCAGCAGTTTATCCCTAGCCGGGGAGCTGTTTTTT
CASSLSLAGELFF
>TRBD1|TRBV5-1|TRBJ1-5|.
TGCGCCAGCAGAGTCGGACAGGGCCGAATTTATAGCAATCAGCCCCAGCATTTT
CASRVGQGRIYSNQPQHF
>.|TRBV6-1|TRBJ1-2|.
TGTGCCAGCAGTGAAGGGGGGGGGAAAGTATGGGATGGCTACACCTTC
CASSEGGGKVWDGYTF
>.|TRBV30|TRBJ2-7|.
TGTGCCTGGAGTATGACAGTCTACGAGCAGTACTTC
CAWSMTVYEQYF
>.|TRBV2|TRBJ2-2|.
TGTGCCAGCAGGTATAGCGGGGAGCTGTTTTTT
CASRYSGELFF
>TRBD2|TRBV13|TRBJ2-3|.
TGTGCCAGCAGCTTGAGGAGCGGGAGGGCCGGGGCAGATACGCAGTATTTT
CASSLRSGRAGADTQYF
>.|TRBV2|TRBJ1-2|once
TGTGCCAGCAGTGAAGCGGGGAAGATCGGGGGAGGGACTAGAGGCTACACCTTC
CASSEAGKIGGGTRGYTF
>.|TRBV10-3|TRBJ2-7|.
TGTGCCATCAGTGAGCTAGCACGGGAGCAGTACTTC
CAISELAREQYF
>TRBD1|TRBV10-3|TRBJ2-7|.
TGTGCCATCAGTGAGCCCGGGACAGCCAAGTCCTACGAGCAGTACTTC
CAISEPGTAKSYEQYF
>TRBD1|TRBV9|TRBJ1-2|.
TGTGCCAGCAGCTCGGGACAGGGGAGGTATGGCTACACCTTC
CASSSGQGRYGYTF
>TRBD1|TRBV5-1|TRBJ1-2|.
TGCGCCAGCAGCTTGGGAATAGGGGACAGGGGCGTCCCATATGGCTACACCTTC
CASSLGIGDRGVPYGYTF
>TRBD2|TRBV7-6|TRBJ2-3|.
TGTGCCAGCAGCTTAACAGCGGGGGTCACCACAGATACGCAGTATTTT
CASSLTAGVTTDTQYF
>TRBD1|TRBV28|TRBJ2-7|.
TGTGCCAGCAGCACTCTTGGTCTACGGGACAGCCTTCCCTCCTACGAGCAGTACTTC
CASSTLGLRDSLPSYEQYF
>.|TRBV6-5|TRBJ1-4|.
TGTGCCAGCAGCCCCAGGGGAACCTTTAATGAAAAACTGTTTTTT
CASSPRGTFNEKLFF
>TRBD1|TRBV4-2|TRBJ2-3|.
TGTGCCAGCAGCCAAGATCTACGGACAGGGTACACAGATACGCAGTATTTT
CASSQDLRTGYTDTQYF
>TRBD1|TRBV6-5|TRBJ1-6|.
TGTGCCAGCAGTTACGACGGGACAGGGGGAAATTCACCCCTCCACTTT
CASSYDGTGGNSPLHF
>.|TRBV10-2|TRBJ2-7|.
TGCGCCAGTGACGGGGTGGCTACAAGCCCCTACGAGCAGTACTTC
CASDGVATSPYEQYF
>.|TRBV21-1|TRBJ2-3|.
TGTGCCAGCAGCCTTAAAGCGGGCGTCTACACAGATACGCAGTATTTT
CASSLKAGVYTDTQYF
>TRBD1|TRBV7-8|TRBJ2-7|.
TGTGCCAGCAGCTTAGCTGGGACAGCGTACGAGCAGTACTTC
CASSLAGTAYEQYF
>.|TRBV11-2|TRBJ1-2|once
TGTGCCAGCAGCTTAGAACGCGCAGGGCATGGCTACACCTTC
CASSLERAGHGYTF
>TRBD1|TRBV30|TRBJ1-3|once
TGTGCCTGGAGAAAGGGGGCACTAGGAAACACCATATATTTT
CAWRKGALGNTIYF
>TRBD1|TRBV7-9|TRBJ2-3|.
TGTGCCAGCAGCTCGACAGGGGACGAGGTAGATACGCAGTATTTT
CASSSTGDEVDTQYF
>TRBD2|TRBV13|TRBJ2-7|.
TGTGCCAGCAGCGTCGCGGGGGGTTACGAGCAGTACTTC
CASSVAGGYEQYF
>.|TRBV9|TRBJ2-5|.
TGTGCCAGCAGCGTAGGAGAGGAGACCCAGTACTTC
CASSVGEETQYF
>TRBD2|TRBV7-3|TRBJ2-1|.
TGTGCCAGCAGCTTAAGTGGACTAGCGCTCAATGAGCAGTTCTTC
CASSLSGLALNEQFF
>TRBD1|TRBV5-1|TRBJ1-1|.
TGCGCCAGCAGCTCAGTCCCGGGACAGGGAATGAACACTGAAGCTTTCTTT
CASSSVPGQGMNTEAFF
>TRBD1|TRBV5-5|TRBJ2-3|.
TGTGCCAGCAGCTTGAAGTCGGGACAGGGAACAGATACGCAGTATTTT
CASSLKSGQGTDTQYF
>.|TRBV6-1|TRBJ2-5|.
TGTGCCAGCAGTGAAGGCCCTCACGGGGTCTGGGAGACCCAGTACTTC
CASSEGPHGVWETQYF
>TRBD2|TRBV10-3|TRBJ2-7|.
TGTGCCATCCGAGAGCGGGAGCCCTACGAGCAGTACTTC
CAIREREPYEQYF
>.|TRBV4-1|TRBJ2-7|.
TGCGCCAGCAGTCCTGACTACTACGAGCAGTACTTC
CASSPDYYEQYF
>TRBD1|TRBV6-1|TRBJ1-5|.
TGTGCCAGCAGTGCACAGGGGAATCAGCCCCAGCATTTT
CASSAQGNQPQHF
>.|TRBV7-9|TRBJ1-1|.
TGTGCCAGCAGAGGGGGGGTGTACACTGAAGCTTTCTTT
CASRGGVYTEAFF
>TRBD2|TRBV7-9|TRBJ2-7|.
TGTGCCAGCAGCTTAGAAAGCGGGGGGCCCATCGAGCAGTACTTC
CASSLESGGPIEQYF
>TRBD2|TRBV5-6|TRBJ2-1|.
TGTGCCAGCAGCTTGGGGCCTAGCGGCACTAACAATGAGCAGTTCTTC
CASSLGPSGTNNEQFF
>.|TRBV5-4|TRBJ1-2|.
TGTGCCAGCAGCCGGACAGCGAAATATGGCTACACCTTC
CASSRTAKYGYTF
>TRBD1|TRBV5-1|TRBJ2-7|.
TGCGCCAGCAGCTTGGGTGGGGACAGGGGCTACGAGCAGTACTTC
CASSLGGDRGYEQYF
>.|TRBV15|TRBJ1-5|.
TGTGCCACCAGCAGAGACGAGGAGCCCCAGCATTTT
CATSRDEEPQHF
>TRBD2|TRBV6-5|TRBJ2-5|.
TGTGCCAGCAGCCAACTAGCGGGGGGCCCTGGAACCCAGTACTTC
CASSQLAGGPGTQYF
>.|TRBV7-3|TRBJ2-2|.
TGTGCCAGCAGCCCCCCCGGAGGGGAGGACGGGGAGCTGTTTTTT
CASSPPGGEDGELFF
>TRBD1|TRBV5-1|TRBJ2-7|.
TGCGCCAGCAGCTTGGAAACTAGGCAGGGGGTGGACGAGCAGTACTTC
CASSLETRQGVDEQYF
>TRBD1|TRBV6-5|TRBJ2-7|.
TGTGCCAGCAGTTACTCCGGGACAGGGATCTACGAGCAGTACTTC
CASSYSGTGIYEQYF
>TRBD1|TRBV7-9|TRBJ2-4|.
TGTGCCAGCAGCTTGGACAGGGCCCTAGCCAAAAACATTCAGTACTTC
CASSLDRALAKNIQYF
>.|TRBV29-1|TRBJ2-7|.
TGCAGCGTGGCCTATCGGTCGGGATACGAGCAGTACTTC
CSVAYRSGYEQYF
>.|TRBV19|TRBJ1-1|.
TGTGCCAGTAGTAGTTCGGGGGGCACGGCTTTCTTT
CASSSSGGTAFF
>TRBD1|TRBV5-4|TRBJ1-2|.
TGTGCCAGCAGCTACAGGGGGGCGCACGGCTATGGCTACACCTTC
CASSYRGAHGYGYTF
>.|TRBV5-6|TRBJ1-6|.
TGTGCCAGCAGCTTGGTGGACACCCCCGCGGATTCACCCCTCCACTTT
CASSLVDTPADSPLHF